The rows below give T cell receptor beta chains drawn from one sample of a study of regulatory T cells in long-lasting Graves disease. TCRdb reprocessed the multiplex PCR reads via MiXCR and lists one record per CDR3 protein. The sample holds about 530,000 distinct CDR3 sequences, about 16% seen once. The same data also went into a second study, on T cells in Graves' hyperthyroidism and ophthalmopathy.

The specimen was peripheral blood mononuclear cells (PBMCs), collected at new diagnosis, from a patient treated with antithyroid drugs. The source is a woman aged 40-60 years with Graves disease. Each CDR3 is given with its conserved first and last residue. The D gene is left open where the match is weak. Size values are once, few and many counts, or a class for expanded clones, and some rows have none.

j_call: TRBJ2-1; v_call: TRBV2; clone_size: few; d_call: NA; cdr3_nt: TGTGCCAGCAGTCCCCCAGTTGGGTACAATGAGCAGTTCTTC; cdr3_aa: CASSPPVGYNEQFF
j_call: TRBJ1-1; v_call: TRBV5-1; clone_size: many; d_call: NA; cdr3_nt: TGTGCCAGCAGCTCCGGACAGAGAAACACTGAAGCTTTCTTT; cdr3_aa: CASSSGQRNTEAFF
j_call: TRBJ1-2; v_call: TRBV6-2/TRBV6-3; clone_size: few; d_call: NA; cdr3_nt: TGTGCCAGCGAAGACGGGGGCTATGGCTACACCTTC; cdr3_aa: CASEDGGYGYTF
j_call: TRBJ2-4; v_call: TRBV19; clone_size: few; d_call: TRBD2; cdr3_nt: TGTGCCAGTACAGCGGGGGGAGGGGTAGCCAAAAACATTCAGTACTTC; cdr3_aa: CASTAGGGVAKNIQYF
j_call: TRBJ1-1; v_call: TRBV7-9; clone_size: many; d_call: NA; cdr3_nt: TGTGCCAGCAGCTTAAGCATGAACACTGAAGCTTTCTTT; cdr3_aa: CASSLSMNTEAFF
j_call: TRBJ1-2; v_call: TRBV12-3/TRBV12-4; clone_size: many; d_call: NA; cdr3_nt: TGTGCCAGCACGCCGGGCAGGGGCTATGGCTACACCTTC; cdr3_aa: CASTPGRGYGYTF
j_call: TRBJ1-2; v_call: TRBV12-3/TRBV12-4; clone_size: NA; d_call: TRBD1; cdr3_nt: TGTGCCAGCAGTGAGGACAGGACCTATGGCTACACCTTC; cdr3_aa: CASSEDRTYGYTF
j_call: TRBJ1-6; v_call: TRBV3-1; clone_size: NA; d_call: NA; cdr3_nt: TGTGCCACCCAGTTAGGGGACAATTCACCCCTCCACTTT; cdr3_aa: CATQLGDNSPLHF
j_call: TRBJ2-2; v_call: TRBV20-1; clone_size: few; d_call: TRBD2; cdr3_nt: TGCAGTGCTCATTCGGGGGGTAATACCGGGGAGCTGTTTTTT; cdr3_aa: CSAHSGGNTGELFF
j_call: TRBJ1-3; v_call: TRBV12-3/TRBV12-4; clone_size: NA; d_call: TRBD1; cdr3_nt: TGTGCCAGCAGTTTTACCCCTGGACAGGTTGGAAGAGGAAACACCATATATTTT; cdr3_aa: CASSFTPGQVGRGNTIYF
j_call: TRBJ1-5; v_call: TRBV6-2/TRBV6-3; clone_size: many; d_call: NA; cdr3_nt: TGTGCCAGCAGGCGCGGAGTGAATAGCAATCAGCCCCAGCATTTT; cdr3_aa: CASRRGVNSNQPQHF
j_call: TRBJ1-1; v_call: TRBV6-2/TRBV6-3; clone_size: many; d_call: NA; cdr3_nt: TGTGCCAGCAGTTACGGGGGATCGAACACTGAAGCTTTCTTT; cdr3_aa: CASSYGGSNTEAFF
j_call: TRBJ2-7; v_call: TRBV5-8; clone_size: few; d_call: NA; cdr3_nt: TGTGCCAGCAGCTTCCGGGCCAGCTCCTACGAGCAGTACTTC; cdr3_aa: CASSFRASSYEQYF
j_call: TRBJ2-5; v_call: TRBV30; clone_size: many; d_call: NA; cdr3_nt: TGTGCCTGGAGTATGGCAACGCCCCAAGAGACCCAGTACTTC; cdr3_aa: CAWSMATPQETQYF
j_call: TRBJ1-6; v_call: TRBV7-6; clone_size: NA; d_call: NA; cdr3_nt: TGTGCCAGCAGCTTATTAGAGGGTTCACCCCTCCACTTT; cdr3_aa: CASSLLEGSPLHF
j_call: TRBJ2-7; v_call: TRBV7-8; clone_size: many; d_call: NA; cdr3_nt: TGTGCCAGCAGCTCTTCTCTCACAGGGGGGGGAACAACCTACGAGCAGTACTTC; cdr3_aa: CASSSSLTGGGTTYEQYF
j_call: TRBJ1-1; v_call: TRBV19; clone_size: few; d_call: NA; cdr3_nt: TGTGCCACCCGGCGGCAGAACACTGAAGCTTTCTTT; cdr3_aa: CATRRQNTEAFF
j_call: TRBJ2-2; v_call: TRBV5-6; clone_size: NA; d_call: TRBD1; cdr3_nt: TGTGCCAGCAGTACGGGACAGGGAGGGGAGCTGTTTTTT; cdr3_aa: CASSTGQGGELFF
j_call: TRBJ1-3; v_call: TRBV19; clone_size: few; d_call: NA; cdr3_nt: TGTGCCAGTAGTATGAACACTAACGCTGGAAACACCATATATTTT; cdr3_aa: CASSMNTNAGNTIYF
j_call: TRBJ2-1; v_call: TRBV3-1; clone_size: NA; d_call: NA; cdr3_nt: TGTGCCAGCAGCCAAGGACGCGGGGTCTACAATGAGCAGTTCTTC; cdr3_aa: CASSQGRGVYNEQFF
j_call: TRBJ2-3; v_call: TRBV28; clone_size: few; d_call: NA; cdr3_nt: TGTGCCAGCAGTTTGCGGGACTTCTCCACAGATACGCAGTATTTT; cdr3_aa: CASSLRDFSTDTQYF
j_call: TRBJ2-2; v_call: TRBV25-1; clone_size: many; d_call: NA; cdr3_nt: TGTGCCAGCAGTGACGCCGGGACGGCGAACACCGGGGAGCTGTTTTTT; cdr3_aa: CASSDAGTANTGELFF
j_call: TRBJ2-2; v_call: TRBV5-1; clone_size: few; d_call: NA; cdr3_nt: TGCGCCAGCAGCCGAGCGGAGAACCTGAACACCGGGGAGCTGTTTTTT; cdr3_aa: CASSRAENLNTGELFF
j_call: TRBJ2-7; v_call: TRBV20-1; clone_size: once; d_call: NA; cdr3_nt: TGCAGTGCTACCAAAAGGACAGAATTGTCCGCCTACGAGCAGTACTTC; cdr3_aa: CSATKRTELSAYEQYF
j_call: TRBJ2-3; v_call: TRBV5-1; clone_size: many; d_call: NA; cdr3_nt: TGCGCCAGCAGCTTGGTCCAGGCCAGGGGACCAGATACGCAGTATTTT; cdr3_aa: CASSLVQARGPDTQYF
j_call: TRBJ1-2; v_call: TRBV15; clone_size: NA; d_call: NA; cdr3_nt: TGTGCCACCAGCAGAGAATGGGCGGGCGACTATGGCTACACCTTC; cdr3_aa: CATSREWAGDYGYTF
j_call: TRBJ2-7; v_call: TRBV4-1; clone_size: few; d_call: NA; cdr3_nt: TGCGCCAGCAGCCAAGATCGACAGGAGCCCTCCTACGAGCAGTACTTC; cdr3_aa: CASSQDRQEPSYEQYF
j_call: TRBJ1-1; v_call: TRBV12-3/TRBV12-4; clone_size: many; d_call: NA; cdr3_nt: TGTGCCAGCAGTTTTCAGAGGACTGAAGCTTTCTTT; cdr3_aa: CASSFQRTEAFF
j_call: TRBJ1-1; v_call: TRBV4-1; clone_size: many; d_call: TRBD1; cdr3_nt: TGCGCCAGCAGCGACAGGGGCATGAACACTGAAGCTTTCTTT; cdr3_aa: CASSDRGMNTEAFF